This record concerns one T cell receptor beta chain sequence. This sample includes further DNA sequences coding for the same CDR3. Source study methods: Nucleated cell number was recorded as an estimate derived from reference gene primer amplification. Generated by immunoSEQ multiplex PCR, the TCRdb table keeps only in-frame clones and is missing some. V and J calls and clone size come straight from that table; D and trimming were deduced from the DNA. The table includes about 110,000 clones, around four fifths detected once. This CDR3 has 16 residues. V was shortened by 4 bases and J by 0 bases, with 12 bases between the two germline ends. CDR1 and CDR2 (germline): MDHEN, SYDVKM. The record originates from a study of blood T cell repertoires in COVID-19. Study-wide context: COVID-19 samples, acute and convalescent, were from the United States, Italy and Spain. T cells, B-cell-depleted T cells, or PBMCs provided the cDNA or gDNA that served as material.

This rearrangement joins TRBV28 to TRBJ1-4; D gene unclear. Sequenced input: peripheral blood. The sequence was obtained from a woman aged 65 to 85 with acute or convalescent COVID-19. The CDR3 loop reads CASSSPGGATNEKLFF. The CDR3 DNA follows: TGTGCCAGCAGTTCACCGGGCGGGGCAACTAATGAAAAACTGTTTTTT.